The source of this TCR beta chain is a study of tumor and adjacent non-tumor tissue in lung cancer. Turning to this clonotype: An end of the junction does not agree with germline; a read error may underlie this.

TCRbeta libraries were built with three rounds of nested PCR, modified from ARM-PCR. From the multiplex PCR reads, TCRdb called clonotypes with MiXCR, one entry per CDR3 protein. The profile shows 78,000 or so distinct CDR3 sequences, roughly 76% of them singletons. This sample's RNA came from whole unsorted tissue. The CDR3 contains 18 residues. Germline V gives CDR1 SGHRS, CDR2 YFSETQ. The sequence was collected from a woman aged 45 to 65 with non-small cell lung cancer. The sequenced sample was lung tumor tissue. The chain employs TRBV5-1 and TRBJ2-7, with TRBD2 matching over 10 bases. The CDR3 region is CTSSLVGLAGAGNYEQYF. The CDR3 nucleotides read TGCACCAGCAGTTTGGTTGGTCTAGCGGGAGCGGGTAATTACGAGCAGTACTTC.